This T cell receptor (beta chain) was sequenced for a study of T cells after yellow fever vaccination (dated by TCRdb to the late 2010s). Some background on the complete study: Libraries from fractions with low cell numbers were prepared with the SMART-Seq v4 Ultra Low Input RNA kit. Blood was collected at multiple timepoints before and after primary and secondary immunization, and bulk PBMC replicates and cell subsets were isolated. To follow T-cell clones before and after both primary and booster YFV17D yellow fever vaccination, bulk TCR alpha and beta repertoires underwent longitudinal sequencing. The cohort comprised two healthy male donors, one aged 18 to 30 and one aged 30 to 40 years.

TCR cDNA was made using 5'RACE template switching, a step that added a universal primer site and unique molecular identifiers. Priming for cDNA synthesis came from both the TCR alpha and TCR beta constant segments. Two PCR steps were used to amplify libraries, with sample barcodes and sequencing adapters being added in the second step. Sequencing of the libraries was done on either Illumina HiSeq 2500 (2x100 bp) or NovaSeq (2x150 bp). The authors' analysis ran thus. MIGEC handled demultiplexing of reads and collapsing into UMI consensus sequences, while MiXCR performed V(D)J alignment. Vaccine-responding clonotypes were defined with edgeR using replicate PBMC samples, requiring FDR below 0.01 and a log2 fold change above 5 up to day 15. Bulk clonotypes were assigned CD4 or CD8 identity according to which sequenced CD4 or CD8 repertoire held them at higher abundance. The raw public reads went through TCRdb reprocessing: fastp at Q25, MiXCR clone calling, in-frame beta chains kept. For every CDR3 protein sequence, its rows merge into one entry that carries the most common genes and DNA. These V and J calls derive from TCRdb rather than the authors' analysis. Here the sample has some 500,000 distinct CDR3 sequences; roughly 13% occur a single time. The ten biggest clones cover more than 12% of the sample.

The treatment or condition label corresponds to: live attenuated yellow fever vaccine strain. Two biological replicates of bulk PBMCs were collected at each blood-draw timepoint. A standard Ficoll-Paque protocol was used to isolate PBMCs from peripheral blood. RNA was extracted with TriZol from bulk PBMCs, CD4 and CD8 fractions, and dextramer-positive and dextramer-negative fractions. Reading the germline V gene gives CDR1 SQVTM and CDR2 ANQGSEA. From cysteine to phenylalanine, the CDR3 is 15 amino acids long. The sequence is cut down to CDR3 DNA, 45 bases in frame from base 1. Clipping removes 0 bases from V and 5 bases from J, with 8 as the unmatched junction base count. As for this clonotype: The target of this receptor is not known. Base qualities are not provided; no much larger clone lies one nucleotide away.

Results the study describes overall, beyond this receptor: Computational filtering was needed because FACS-sorted repertoires could contain abundant contaminating clonotypes from the bulk population. Most clones expanded after primary vaccination (almost 97% of CD4 and approximately 90% of CD8) were re-detected after the booster, suggesting that broad memory maintenance occurred. The secondary T-cell response was found to be weaker but faster than the primary response, with a peak reached on day 5 rather than on day 15. Only a couple of donors were included in the study, so the extent to which the findings can be generalized is limited. A small fraction of clonotypes showed up in both the CD4 and CD8 compartments, probably as a result of convergent recombination.

The chain links TRBV29-1 with TRBJ1-1; 8 central bases correspond to TRBD1. The sequence was obtained from a man aged 30-40 years who received the YFV17D yellow fever vaccine. The sequenced sample was PBMCs, obtained on the day of the yellow fever booster vaccination. The CDR3 reads CSVEDLDRGSTEAFF. At the DNA level, the sequence is TGCAGCGTTGAAGATCTCGACAGGGGATCTACTGAAGCTTTCTTT.